This T cell receptor beta chain was identified during a study of blood T cell repertoires in COVID-19. This clone was recorded only once. The assay was immunoSEQ multiplex PCR, and TCRdb's table has in-frame clones only and misses some. This table has approximately 80,000 clones, 60% to 85% appearing once. This TCR was recovered from a human donor in a cohort sampled during active COVID-19. Material for sequencing was peripheral blood.

This CDR3 is CAGGGAMGTEAFF. DNA of the CDR3: TGTGCCGGGGGAGGGGCGATGGGCACTGAAGCTTTCTTT. The rearrangement uses TRBV6-5 and TRBJ1-1; perhaps TRBD1 as D (5 bases). Trimming cost V 11 bases and J 4 bases, with 17 bases left between them. This CDR3 is 13 amino acids long. CDR1 and CDR2 (germline): MNHEY, SVGAGI.